This section outlines one TCR beta chain sequence together with its context. No antigen is known for it. This sample was included in a study of cytomegalovirus exposure and HLA in healthy donors. Germline values: CDR1 SGHTA, CDR2 FQGNSA. CDR3 length: 15 residues. V gave up 5 bases and J gave up 1 base, with 9 bases separating them. A roughly 120-subject validation cohort, separate from the approximately 690-subject first cohort, supplied the donors. TCRdb's table, derived via immunoSEQ multiplex PCR, lists solely in-frame clones and lacks some. The repertoire holds about 160,000 clones, with about 95% as singletons. General study findings and limits: The study designated over 150 TCR beta chains cytomegalovirus-associated.

The specimen sequenced was PBMCs. This chain uses TRBV7-2 with TRBJ1-6; D unclear. The origin of this receptor is a woman aged 18-30 years in good health and CMV-seronegative. The CDR3 bases are TGTGCCAGCAGCGAACCGGGATCCTATAATTCACCCCTCCACTTT. It encodes CASSEPGSYNSPLHF.